This TCR beta chain was captured in a study of OX40 agonist ivuxolimab in advanced cancers. Germline CDR1 reads LNHDA; CDR2 reads SQIVND (reference sequence). The J segment lost 7 bases and the V segment lost 5 bases, leaving 11 bases of the junction unmatched. The CDR3 covers 18 residues. Sequenced by immunoSEQ multiplex PCR; TCRdb stores in-frame clones only, minus some. This table holds 130,000 or so clones, 90% found once. V and J are TRBV19 and TRBJ2-1; 16 bases fit TRBD2. This TCR came from an adult with an advanced solid tumor such as melanoma, head and neck, liver or kidney cancer. The sample was CD4+ or CD8+ T cells sorted from blood, taken in a trial of the OX40 agonist ivuxolimab. The CDR3 reads CASSPGTSGRVFSNEQFF. DNA for the CDR3: TGTGCCAGTAGTCCCGGGACTAGCGGGAGGGTCTTTTCTAATGAGCAGTTCTTC. Using reference TRBV19 and TRBJ2-1 for the parts outside the CDR3, the full variable domain is DGGITQSPKYLFRKEGQNVTLSCEQNLNHDAMYWYRQDPGQGLRLIYYSQIVNDFQKGDIAEGYSVSREKKESFPLTVTSAQKNPTAFYLCASSPGTSGRVFSNEQFFGPGTRLTVL.